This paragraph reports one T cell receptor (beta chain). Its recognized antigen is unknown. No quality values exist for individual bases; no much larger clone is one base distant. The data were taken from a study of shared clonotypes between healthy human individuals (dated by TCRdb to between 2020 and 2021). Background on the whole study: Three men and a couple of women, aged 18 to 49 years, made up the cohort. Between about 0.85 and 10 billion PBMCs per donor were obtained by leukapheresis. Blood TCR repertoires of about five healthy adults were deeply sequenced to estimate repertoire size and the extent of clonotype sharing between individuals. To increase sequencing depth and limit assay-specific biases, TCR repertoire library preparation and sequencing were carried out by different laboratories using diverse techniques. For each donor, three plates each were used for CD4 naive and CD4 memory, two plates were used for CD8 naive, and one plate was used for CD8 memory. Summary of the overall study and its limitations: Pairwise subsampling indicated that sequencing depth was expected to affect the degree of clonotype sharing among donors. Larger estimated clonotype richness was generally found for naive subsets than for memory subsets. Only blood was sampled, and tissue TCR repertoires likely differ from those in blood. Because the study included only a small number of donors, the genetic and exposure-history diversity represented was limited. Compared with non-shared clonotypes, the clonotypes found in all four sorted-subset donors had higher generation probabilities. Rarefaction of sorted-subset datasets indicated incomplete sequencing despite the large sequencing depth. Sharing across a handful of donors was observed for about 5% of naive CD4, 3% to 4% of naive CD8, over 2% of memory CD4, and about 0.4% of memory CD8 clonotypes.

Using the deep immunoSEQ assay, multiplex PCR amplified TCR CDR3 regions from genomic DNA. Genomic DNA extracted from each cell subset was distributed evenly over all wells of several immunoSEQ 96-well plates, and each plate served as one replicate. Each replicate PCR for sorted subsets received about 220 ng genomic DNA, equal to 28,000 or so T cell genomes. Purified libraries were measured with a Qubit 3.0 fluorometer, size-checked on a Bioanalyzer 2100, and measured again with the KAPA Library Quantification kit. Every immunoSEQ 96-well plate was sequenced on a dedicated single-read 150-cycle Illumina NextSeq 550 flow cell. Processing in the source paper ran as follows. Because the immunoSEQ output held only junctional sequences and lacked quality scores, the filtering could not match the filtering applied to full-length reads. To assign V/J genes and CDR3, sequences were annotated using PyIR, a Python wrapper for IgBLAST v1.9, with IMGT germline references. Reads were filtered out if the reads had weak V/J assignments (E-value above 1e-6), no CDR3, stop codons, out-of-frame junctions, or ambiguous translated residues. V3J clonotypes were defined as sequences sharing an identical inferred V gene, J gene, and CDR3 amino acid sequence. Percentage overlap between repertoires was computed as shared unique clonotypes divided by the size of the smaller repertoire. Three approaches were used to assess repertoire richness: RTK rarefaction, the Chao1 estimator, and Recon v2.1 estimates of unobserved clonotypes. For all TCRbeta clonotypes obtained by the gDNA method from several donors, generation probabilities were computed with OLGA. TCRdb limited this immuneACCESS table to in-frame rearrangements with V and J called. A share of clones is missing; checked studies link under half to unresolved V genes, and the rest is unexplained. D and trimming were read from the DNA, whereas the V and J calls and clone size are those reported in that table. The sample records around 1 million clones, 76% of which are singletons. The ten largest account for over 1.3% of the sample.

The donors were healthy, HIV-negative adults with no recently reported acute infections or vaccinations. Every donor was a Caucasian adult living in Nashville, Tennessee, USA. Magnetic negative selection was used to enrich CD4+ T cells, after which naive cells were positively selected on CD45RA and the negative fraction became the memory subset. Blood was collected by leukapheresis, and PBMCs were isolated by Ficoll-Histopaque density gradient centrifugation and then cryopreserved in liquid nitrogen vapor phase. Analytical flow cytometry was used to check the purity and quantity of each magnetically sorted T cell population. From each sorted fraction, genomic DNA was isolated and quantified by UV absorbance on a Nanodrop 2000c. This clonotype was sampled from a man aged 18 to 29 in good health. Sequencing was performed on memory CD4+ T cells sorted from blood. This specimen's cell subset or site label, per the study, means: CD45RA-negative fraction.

The sequence in DNA is TGTGCCAGCTCACCACGGGGGAGCCAACTCACCGGGGAGCTGTTTTTT. Translated, it gives CASSPRGSQLTGELFF. This chain is built from TRBV18 and TRBJ2-2, with the D call perhaps TRBD1 or TRBD2, each one matching 5 bases. The CDR3 covers 16 residues, taking in both the cysteine and the phenylalanine. Solely the CDR3 DNA is kept, with 48 bases framed from the first base. A distance of 13 bases separates the germline ends of V and J, which lose 1 base and 4 bases respectively. Reading the germline V gene gives CDR1 KGHSH and CDR2 LQKENI.